This TCR beta chain came from a study of T cells after yellow fever vaccination. Study-wide results and caveats: Some clonotypes, a small share, were shared between CD4 and CD8 compartments. The secondary T-cell response peaked on day 5, not day 15, but was weaker.

Trimming at V came to 6 bases and at J to 5 bases, leaving 5 bases not matched to a gene. The CDR3 runs 15 residues. The germline CDR1 and CDR2 sequences are MNHNY and SVGAGI (reference sequence). As TCR cDNA was made by 5'RACE template switching, a universal primer site and UMIs were added. One entry per CDR3 protein, called by TCRdb with MiXCR from the 5' RACE reads. The profile shows 27,000 or so distinct CDR3 sequences, roughly 4.5% of them singletons. This clonotype was found many times. The rearrangement links TRBV6-6 to TRBJ2-1, with 12 bases that match TRBD1. This receptor was obtained from a man aged 18-30 years who received the YFV17D yellow fever vaccine. Sequenced here: PBMCs, either bulk or a sorted T-cell subset (CD4+, CD8+, memory, or dextramer-sorted; not recorded which), sampled on the day of the yellow fever booster vaccination. CDR3 DNA sequence: TGTGCCAGCAGGGGGACAGGGGGCAAGAACAATGAGCAGTTCTTC. Amino acid sequence: CASRGTGGKNNEQFF.